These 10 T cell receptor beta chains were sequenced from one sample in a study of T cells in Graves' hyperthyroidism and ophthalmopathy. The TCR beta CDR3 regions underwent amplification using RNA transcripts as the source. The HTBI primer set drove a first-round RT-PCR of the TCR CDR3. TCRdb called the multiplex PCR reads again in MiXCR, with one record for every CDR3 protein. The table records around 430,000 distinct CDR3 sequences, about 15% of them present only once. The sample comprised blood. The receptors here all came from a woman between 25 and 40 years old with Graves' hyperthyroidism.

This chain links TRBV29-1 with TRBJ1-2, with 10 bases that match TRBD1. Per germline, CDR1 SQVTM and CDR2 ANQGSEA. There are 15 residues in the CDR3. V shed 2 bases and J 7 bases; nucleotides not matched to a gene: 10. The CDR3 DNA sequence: TGCAGCGTTGAAATTCGGTCGGGACAGGGGTCTGGCTACACCTTC. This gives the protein CSVEIRSGQGSGYTF. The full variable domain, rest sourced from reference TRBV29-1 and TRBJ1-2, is SAVISQKPSRDICQRGTSLTIQCQVDSQVTMMFWYRQQPGQSLTLIATANQGSEATYESGFVIDKFPISRPNLTFSTLTVSNMSPEDSSIYLCSVEIRSGQGSGYTFGSGTRLTVV.

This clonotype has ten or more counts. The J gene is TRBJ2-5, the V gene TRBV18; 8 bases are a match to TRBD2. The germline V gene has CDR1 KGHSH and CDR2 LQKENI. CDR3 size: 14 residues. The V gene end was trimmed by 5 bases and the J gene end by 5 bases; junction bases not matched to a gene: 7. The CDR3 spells CASSIPGLVETQYF. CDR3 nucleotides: TGTGCCAGCTCAATACCGGGACTAGTGGAGACCCAGTACTTC. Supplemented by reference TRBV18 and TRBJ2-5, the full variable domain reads NAGVMQNPRHLVRRRGQEARLRCSPMKGHSHVYWYRQLPEEGLKFMVYLQKENIIDESGMPKERFSAEFPKEGPSILRIQQVVRGDSAAYFCASSIPGLVETQYFGPGTRLLVL.

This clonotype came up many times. CDR3 in amino acids: CASSYDGRNQETQYF. The CDR3, as DNA: TGTGCCAGCAGTTACGACGGGCGGAATCAAGAGACCCAGTACTTC. The chain uses TRBV7-8 and TRBJ2-5; no definite D call. The CDR3 spans 15 residues. V was pared by 6 bases and J by 2 bases, with 16 bases between. Germline-derived CDR1 and CDR2 are SGHVS and FQNEAQ. Drawing the rest from reference TRBV7-8 and TRBJ2-5, the complete variable domain is GAGVSQSPRYKVAKRGQDVALRCDPISGHVSLFWYQQALGQGPEFLTYFQNEAQLDKSGLPSDRFFAERPEGSVSTLKIQRTQQEDSAVYLCASSYDGRNQETQYFGPGTRLLVL.

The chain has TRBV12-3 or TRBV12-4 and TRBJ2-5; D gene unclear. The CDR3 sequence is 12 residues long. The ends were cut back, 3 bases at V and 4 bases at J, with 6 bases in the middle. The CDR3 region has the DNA TGTGCCAGCAGTTTTTTCGGAGAGACCCAGTACTTC. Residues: CASSFFGETQYF.

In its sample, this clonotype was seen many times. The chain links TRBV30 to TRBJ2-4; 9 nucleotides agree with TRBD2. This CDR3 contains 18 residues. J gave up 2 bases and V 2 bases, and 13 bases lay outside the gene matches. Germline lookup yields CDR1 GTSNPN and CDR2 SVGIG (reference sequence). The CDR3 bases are TGTGCCTGGAGTCCTCGTGCGGGAGGGCTTGTGACCAAAAACATTCAGTACTTC. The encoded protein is CAWSPRAGGLVTKNIQYF.

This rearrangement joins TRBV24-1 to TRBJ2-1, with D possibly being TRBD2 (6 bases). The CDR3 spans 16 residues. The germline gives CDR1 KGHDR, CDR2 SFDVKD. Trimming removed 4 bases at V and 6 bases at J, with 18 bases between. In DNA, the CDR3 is TGTGCCACCAGTGACACTGCTGGGCGGGAATCCAATGAGCAGTTCTTC. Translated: CATSDTAGRESNEQFF.

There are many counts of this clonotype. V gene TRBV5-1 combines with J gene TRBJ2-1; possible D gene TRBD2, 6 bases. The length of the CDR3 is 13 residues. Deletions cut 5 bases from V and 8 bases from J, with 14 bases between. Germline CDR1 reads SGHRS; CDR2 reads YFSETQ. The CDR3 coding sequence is TGCGCCAGCAGGATTGGAGGGATGGATGAGCAGTTCTTC. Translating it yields CASRIGGMDEQFF.

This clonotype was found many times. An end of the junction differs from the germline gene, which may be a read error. CDR3 nucleotide sequence: TGTGCTAGCAGCCCATCGGGGGGCCAAGAGACCCAGTACTTC. Encoded protein: CASSPSGGQETQYF. The chain employs TRBV7-7 and TRBJ2-5; 7 nucleotides line up with TRBD2. Germline V CDR1 and CDR2: SSHAT, FNYEAQ (reference sequence). The CDR3 contains 14 residues.

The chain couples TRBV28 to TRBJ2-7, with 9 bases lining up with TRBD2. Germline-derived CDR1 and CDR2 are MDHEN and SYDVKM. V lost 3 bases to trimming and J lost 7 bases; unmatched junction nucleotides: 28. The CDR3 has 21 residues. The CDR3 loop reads CASSLVTGGARLAGWGREQYF. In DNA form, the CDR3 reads TGTGCCAGCAGTTTGGTGACCGGGGGCGCAAGGCTAGCGGGATGGGGGAGGGAGCAGTACTTC.

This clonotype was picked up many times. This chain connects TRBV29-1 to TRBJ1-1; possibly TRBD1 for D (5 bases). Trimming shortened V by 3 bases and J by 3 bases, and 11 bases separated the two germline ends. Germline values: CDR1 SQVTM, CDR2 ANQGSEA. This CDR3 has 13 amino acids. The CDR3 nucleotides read TGCAGCGTTGAGGGGGAGAGGGACACTGAAGCTTTCTTT. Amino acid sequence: CSVEGERDTEAFF.